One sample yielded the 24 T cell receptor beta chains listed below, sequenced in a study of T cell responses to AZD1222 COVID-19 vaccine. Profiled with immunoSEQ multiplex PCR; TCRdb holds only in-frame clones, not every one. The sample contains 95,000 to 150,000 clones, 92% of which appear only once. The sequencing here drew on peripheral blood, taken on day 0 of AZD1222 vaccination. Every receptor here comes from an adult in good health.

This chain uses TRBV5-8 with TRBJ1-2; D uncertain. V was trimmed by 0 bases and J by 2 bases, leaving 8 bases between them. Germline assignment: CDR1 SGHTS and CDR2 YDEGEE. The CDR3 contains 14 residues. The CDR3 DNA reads TGTGCCAGCAGCTTGGATAGTGTAAACTATGGCTACACCTTC. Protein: CASSLDSVNYGYTF.

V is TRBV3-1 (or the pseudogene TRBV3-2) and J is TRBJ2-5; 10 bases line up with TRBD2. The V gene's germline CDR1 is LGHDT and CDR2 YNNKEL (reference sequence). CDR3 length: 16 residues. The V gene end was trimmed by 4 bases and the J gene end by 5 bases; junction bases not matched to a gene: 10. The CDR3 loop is CASSREGTSVGETQYF. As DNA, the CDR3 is TGTGCCAGCAGCCGAGAGGGGACTAGCGTAGGGGAGACCCAGTACTTC.

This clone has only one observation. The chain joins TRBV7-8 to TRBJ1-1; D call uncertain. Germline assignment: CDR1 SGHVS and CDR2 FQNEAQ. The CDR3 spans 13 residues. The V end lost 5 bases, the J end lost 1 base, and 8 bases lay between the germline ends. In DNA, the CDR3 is TGTGCCAGCAGCCGGACGGAGAACACTGAAGCTTTCTTT. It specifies CASSRTENTEAFF.

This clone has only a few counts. CDR3 in amino acids: CASSQAGQPNEKLFF. CDR3 DNA: TGCGCCAGCAGCCAAGCAGGACAGCCTAATGAAAAACTGTTTTTT. The genes are TRBV4-1 and TRBJ1-4; maybe TRBD1 (6 bases). The CDR3 loop spans 15 amino acids. Trimming removed 1 base from V and 3 bases from J, with 9 bases in between. Germline values: CDR1 MGHRA, CDR2 YSYEKL.

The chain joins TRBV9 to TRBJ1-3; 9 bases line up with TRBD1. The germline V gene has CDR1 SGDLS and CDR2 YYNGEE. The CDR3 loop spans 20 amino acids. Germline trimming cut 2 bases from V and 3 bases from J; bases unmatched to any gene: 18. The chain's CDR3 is CASSVQSMILGTGNGNTIYF. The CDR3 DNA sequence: TGTGCCAGCAGCGTTCAATCAATGATTCTCGGGACAGGGAATGGAAACACCATATATTTT.

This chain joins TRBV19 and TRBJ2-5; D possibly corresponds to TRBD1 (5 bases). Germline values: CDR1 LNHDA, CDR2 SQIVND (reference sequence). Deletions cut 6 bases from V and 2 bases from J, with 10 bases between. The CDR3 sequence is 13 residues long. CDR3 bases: TGTGCCAGTAGCCGACAGCTTCAAGAGACCCAGTACTTC. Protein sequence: CASSRQLQETQYF.

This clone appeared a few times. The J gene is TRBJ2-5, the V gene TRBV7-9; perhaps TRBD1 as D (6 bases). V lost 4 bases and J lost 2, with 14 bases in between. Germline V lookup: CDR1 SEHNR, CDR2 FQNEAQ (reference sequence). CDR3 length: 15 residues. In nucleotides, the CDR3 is TGTGCCAGCAGCTCCCGGCAGGGGTTACAAGAGACCCAGTACTTC. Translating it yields CASSSRQGLQETQYF.

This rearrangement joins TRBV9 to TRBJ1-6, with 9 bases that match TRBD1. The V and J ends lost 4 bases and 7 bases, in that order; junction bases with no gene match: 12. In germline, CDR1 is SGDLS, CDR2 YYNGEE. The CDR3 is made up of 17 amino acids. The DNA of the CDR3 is TGTGCCAGCAGCTGGACAGGGGAAGGGGGAGAAAATTCACCCCTCCACTTT. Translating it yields CASSWTGEGGENSPLHF.

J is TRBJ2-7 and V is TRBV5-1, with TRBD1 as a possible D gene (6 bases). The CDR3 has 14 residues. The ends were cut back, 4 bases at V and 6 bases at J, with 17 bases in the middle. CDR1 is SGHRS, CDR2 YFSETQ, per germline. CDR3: CASSLGQSEAEQYF. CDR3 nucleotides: TGCGCCAGCAGCCTCGGACAGTCCGAGGCCGAGCAGTACTTC. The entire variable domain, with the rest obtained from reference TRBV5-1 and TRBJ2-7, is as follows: KAGVTQTPRYLIKTRGQQVTLSCSPISGHRSVSWYQQTPGQGLQFLFEYFSETQRNKGNFPGRFSGRQFSNSRSEMNVSTLELGDSALYLCASSLGQSEAEQYFGPGTRLTVT.

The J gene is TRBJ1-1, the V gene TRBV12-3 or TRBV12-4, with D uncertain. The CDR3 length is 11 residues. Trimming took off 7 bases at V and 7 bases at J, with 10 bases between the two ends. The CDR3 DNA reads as TGTGCCAGCACCTCTAGCTTTGAAGCTTTCTTT. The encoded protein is CASTSSFEAFF.

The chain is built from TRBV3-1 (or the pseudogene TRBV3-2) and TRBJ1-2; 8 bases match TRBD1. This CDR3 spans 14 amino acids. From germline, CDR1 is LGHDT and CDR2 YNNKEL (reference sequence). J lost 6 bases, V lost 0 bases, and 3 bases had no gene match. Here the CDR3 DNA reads TGTGCCAGCAGCCAAGACAGGGGGCGAAATGGCTACACCTTC. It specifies CASSQDRGRNGYTF.

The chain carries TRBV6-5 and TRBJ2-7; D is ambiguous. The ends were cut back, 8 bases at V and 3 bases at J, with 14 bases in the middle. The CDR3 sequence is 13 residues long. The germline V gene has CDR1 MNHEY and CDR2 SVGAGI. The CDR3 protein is CASSIGPFYEQYV. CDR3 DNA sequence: TGTGCCAGCTCGATAGGACCCTTCTACGAGCAGTACGTC.

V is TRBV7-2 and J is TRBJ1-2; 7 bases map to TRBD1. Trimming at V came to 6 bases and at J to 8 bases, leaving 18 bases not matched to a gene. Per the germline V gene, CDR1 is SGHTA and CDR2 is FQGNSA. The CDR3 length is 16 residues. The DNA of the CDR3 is TGTGCCAGCAGACCCGGGACAGTTACGCTGAACTGGGGCTACACCTTC. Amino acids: CASRPGTVTLNWGYTF.

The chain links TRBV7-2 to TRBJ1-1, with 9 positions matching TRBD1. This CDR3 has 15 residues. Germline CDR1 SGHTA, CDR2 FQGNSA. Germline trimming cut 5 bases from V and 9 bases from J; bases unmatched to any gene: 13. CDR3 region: CASSQLRGQGSQAFF. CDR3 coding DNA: TGTGCCAGCAGCCAACTCAGAGGACAGGGGAGTCAAGCTTTCTTT.

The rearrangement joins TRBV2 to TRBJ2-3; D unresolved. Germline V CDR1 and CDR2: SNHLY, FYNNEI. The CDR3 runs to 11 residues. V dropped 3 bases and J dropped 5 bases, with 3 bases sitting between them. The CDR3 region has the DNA TGTGCCAGCAGTGATGGAGATACGCAGTATTTT. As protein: CASSDGDTQYF.

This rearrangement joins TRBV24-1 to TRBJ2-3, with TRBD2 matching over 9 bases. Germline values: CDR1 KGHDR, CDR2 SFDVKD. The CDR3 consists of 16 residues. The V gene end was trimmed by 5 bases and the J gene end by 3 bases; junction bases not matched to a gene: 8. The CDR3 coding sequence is TGTGCCACCAGTGGCGGAGCGGGAGGAGGGACAGATACGCAGTATTTT. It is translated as CATSGGAGGGTDTQYF.

The CDR3 coding sequence is TGTGCCAGCAGTGTCGAGAGGAACACTGAAGCTTTCTTT. Its translation is CASSVERNTEAFF. The rearrangement links TRBV27 to TRBJ1-1, with D uncertain. This CDR3 is 13 amino acids long. From germline, CDR1 is MNHEY and CDR2 SMNVEV (reference sequence). The V end was cut by 5 bases, the J end by 1 base, with 8 bases between.

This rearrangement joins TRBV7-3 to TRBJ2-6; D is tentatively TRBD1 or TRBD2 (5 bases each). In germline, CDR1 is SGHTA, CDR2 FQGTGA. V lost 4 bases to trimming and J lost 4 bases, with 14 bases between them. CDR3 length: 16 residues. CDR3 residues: CASSSQAGTGANVLTF. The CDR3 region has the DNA TGTGCCAGCAGCTCCCAGGCAGGGACCGGGGCCAACGTCCTGACTTTC.

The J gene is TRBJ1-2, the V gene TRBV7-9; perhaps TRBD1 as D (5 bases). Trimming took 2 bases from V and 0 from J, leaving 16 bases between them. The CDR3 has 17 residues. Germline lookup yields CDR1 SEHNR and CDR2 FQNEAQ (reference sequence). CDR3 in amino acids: CASSLLAQGSANYGYTF. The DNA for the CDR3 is TGTGCCAGCAGCTTACTTGCTCAGGGTTCGGCTAACTATGGCTACACCTTC.

The CDR3 sequence: CSCRQVSQETQYF. The DNA of the CDR3 is TGCAGCTGCAGACAGGTTTCTCAAGAGACCCAGTACTTC. This chain links TRBV29-1 with TRBJ2-5; maybe TRBD1 (6 bases). The CDR3 is 13 residues long. The germline V gene encodes CDR1 SQVTM and CDR2 ANQGSEA. Deletions cut 8 bases from V and 2 bases from J, with 15 bases between.

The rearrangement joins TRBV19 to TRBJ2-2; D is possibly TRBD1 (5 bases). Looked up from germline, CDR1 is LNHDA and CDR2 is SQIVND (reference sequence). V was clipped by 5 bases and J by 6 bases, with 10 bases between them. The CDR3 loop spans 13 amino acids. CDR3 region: CASSAGWAGELFF. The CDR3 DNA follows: TGTGCCAGTAGTGCAGGGTGGGCCGGGGAGCTGTTTTTT.

CDR3 protein: CASSQDGTGGREQFF. CDR3 DNA sequence: TGCGCCAGCAGCCAAGACGGGACGGGAGGACGAGAGCAGTTCTTC. The chain carries TRBV4-1 and TRBJ2-1; TRBD2 agrees at 7 bases. In germline, CDR1 is MGHRA, CDR2 YSYEKL. V lost 0 bases, J lost 10 bases, and 9 bases stayed unmatched. The length of the CDR3 is 15 residues.

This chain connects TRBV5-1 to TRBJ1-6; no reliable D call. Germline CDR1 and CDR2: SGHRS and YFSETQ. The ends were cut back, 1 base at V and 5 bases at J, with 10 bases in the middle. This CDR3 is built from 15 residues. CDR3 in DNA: TGCGCCAGCAGCTTGAACGGCCCGGATAATTCACCCCTCCACTTT. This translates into CASSLNGPDNSPLHF. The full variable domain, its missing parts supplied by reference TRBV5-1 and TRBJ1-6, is KAGVTQTPRYLIKTRGQQVTLSCSPISGHRSVSWYQQTPGQGLQFLFEYFSETQRNKGNFPGRFSGRQFSNSRSEMNVSTLELGDSALYLCASSLNGPDNSPLHFGNGTRLTVT.

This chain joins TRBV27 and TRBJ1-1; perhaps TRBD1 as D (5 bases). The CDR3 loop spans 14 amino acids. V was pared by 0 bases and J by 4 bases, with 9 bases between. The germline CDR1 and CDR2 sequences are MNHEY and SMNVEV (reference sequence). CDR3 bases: TGTGCCAGCAGTTTATCGAGGGGAAGCACTGAAGCTTTCTTT. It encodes CASSLSRGSTEAFF.